The present T cell receptor (beta chain) was sequenced within a study of blood T cell repertoires in COVID-19. The length of the CDR3 is 15 residues. J lost 4 bases, V lost 4 bases, and 4 bases had no gene match. Germline lookup yields CDR1 MNHEY and CDR2 SVGAGI. This clone was seen a single time. The protocol was immunoSEQ multiplex PCR, while the TCRdb copy is restricted to in-frame clones and leaves out a portion. Among roughly 350,000 clones listed, roughly 90% were seen once. The rearrangement links TRBV6-5 to TRBJ1-4, with TRBD1 matching 9 bases. Specimen: peripheral blood. This receptor was identified in a woman between 65 and 79 years old with COVID-19, enrolled during active disease. The CDR3 DNA is TGTGCCAGCAGTTTGACAGGGGGAAGTAATGAAAAACTGTTTTTT. Translated: CASSLTGGSNEKLFF.